This record looks at one T cell receptor beta chain sequence and its context. No antigen is known for it. 13 Jbeta primers and 60 Vbeta primers were used for the PCR. The table came from immunoSEQ multiplex PCR; TCRdb's copy has only in-frame clones and leaves some out. This repertoire includes approximately 70,000 clones. The sample originates from a study of cytomegalovirus exposure and HLA in healthy donors. Study-level findings and limits: TCR beta V- and J-gene trimming, according to a later analysis, was linked to a missense DCLRE1C variant. It was shown in a later analysis that HLA-associated TCR beta chains were more clonally expanded than other, equally common chains.

The CDR3 has 12 amino acids. After removal of 8 bases from V and 2 bases from J, the junction contained 3 bases not matched to a gene. CDR1 and CDR2 (germline): SGDLS, YYNGEE. The chain combines TRBV9 with TRBJ2-7, with TRBD1 matching 8 bases. The sample taken for sequencing was PBMCs. This clonotype was sampled from a female donor in good health and CMV-seropositive. The chain's CDR3 is CARQGAPYEQYF. CDR3 coding DNA: TGTGCCAGGCAGGGGGCGCCCTACGAGCAGTACTTC.